These 16 T cell receptor beta chains came from one sample sequenced in a study of blood T cell repertoires in COVID-19. Only in-frame clones appear in the TCRdb table, and some are missing; sequencing was by immunoSEQ multiplex PCR. The sample consists of 100,000 or so clones, approximately 90% of them appearing once. The sequencing input was peripheral blood. These receptors came from a woman in her forties or fifties in a cohort sampled during active COVID-19.

The rearrangement links TRBV9 to TRBJ2-5; D gene unclear. V was cut by 2 bases and J by 5 bases, with 10 bases left in between. The CDR3 covers 13 residues. The germline gives CDR1 SGDLS, CDR2 YYNGEE. CDR3 sequence: CASSVGVGETQYF. The CDR3 DNA reads TGTGCCAGCAGCGTCGGCGTGGGCGAGACCCAGTACTTC.

The V call is TRBV7-2, the J call TRBJ2-7; 7 positions agree with TRBD1. The junction had 4 bases not matched to a gene; V was cut back by 5 bases and J by 0 bases. The CDR3 contains 14 residues. Germline V CDR1 and CDR2: SGHTA, FQGNSA. The CDR3 loop reads CASSPRQGSYEQYF. The DNA for the CDR3 is TGTGCCAGCAGCCCGAGACAGGGCTCCTACGAGCAGTACTTC.

J is TRBJ1-1 and V is TRBV6-5; 7 bases match TRBD1. Germline V gene sequence: CDR1 MNHEY, CDR2 SVGAGI. V shed 7 bases and J 4 bases; nucleotides not matched to a gene: 9. The length of the CDR3 is 14 residues. CDR3 protein: CASTRRQGLTEAFF. The CDR3 bases are TGTGCCAGCACCAGACGACAGGGACTCACTGAAGCTTTCTTT.

V and J are TRBV19 and TRBJ2-3; D is perhaps TRBD1 (6 bases). Germline assignment: CDR1 LNHDA and CDR2 SQIVND (reference sequence). Deletions cut 9 bases from V and 5 bases from J, with 15 bases between. The CDR3 is made up of 13 amino acids. The CDR3 loop is CASSGATRDTQYF. Written as DNA, the CDR3 is TGTGCCAGCTCAGGGGCTACCAGAGATACGCAGTATTTT.

V is TRBV19 and J is TRBJ1-6; TRBD1 matches 7 bases. The CDR3 runs 14 residues. The germline V gene encodes CDR1 LNHDA and CDR2 SQIVND (reference sequence). Trimming removed 5 bases from V and 9 bases from J; junction bases left unmatched: 7. The CDR3 is CASSLRQGRSPLHF. The CDR3 DNA reads as TGTGCCAGTAGTCTTAGACAGGGACGTTCACCCCTCCACTTT.

The chain joins TRBV4-1 to TRBJ2-5; 8 nucleotides align to TRBD2. The germline gives CDR1 MGHRA, CDR2 YSYEKL. The trim removed 1 base at V and 4 bases at J, leaving 2 bases unmatched. The CDR3 loop spans 14 amino acids. CDR3 DNA: TGCGCCAGCAGCCAAGGAACTAGCGGAGAGACCCAGTACTTC. Amino acids: CASSQGTSGETQYF.

This sequence joins TRBV11-2 and TRBJ2-7, with 7 positions matching TRBD1. The CDR3 totals 16 residues. CDR1 and CDR2 (germline): SGHAT, FQNNGV. The J segment lost 4 bases and the V segment lost 5 bases, leaving 14 bases of the junction unmatched. This CDR3 is CASSLSEGTASYEQYF. The CDR3 coding sequence is TGTGCCAGCAGCCTAAGTGAAGGGACAGCCTCGTACGAGCAGTACTTC.

The rearrangement links TRBV28 to TRBJ1-3; 7 bases match TRBD1. Germline CDR1 reads MDHEN; CDR2 reads SYDVKM. This CDR3 comprises 17 residues. The junction had 11 bases not matched to a gene; V was cut back by 2 bases and J by 4 bases. This CDR3 is CASSLLIGTARGNTIYF. DNA for the CDR3: TGTGCCAGCAGTTTACTGATCGGGACAGCCAGGGGAAACACCATATATTTT. The full variable domain, with the rest looked up from reference TRBV28 and TRBJ1-3, is DVKVTQSSRYLVKRTGEKVFLECVQDMDHENMFWYRQDPGLGLRLIYFSYDVKMKEKGDIPEGYSVSREKKERFSLILESASTNQTSMYLCASSLLIGTARGNTIYFGEGSWLTVV.

This chain joins TRBV6-2 or TRBV6-3 and TRBJ2-1; 9 positions match TRBD2. The CDR3 has 15 amino acids. With V trimmed by 2 bases and J by 6 bases, 5 bases remained unmatched. Germline loops: CDR1 MNHEY, CDR2 SVGEGT. CDR3 loop: CASSYGLAGTNEQFF. DNA for the CDR3: TGTGCCAGCAGTTACGGCCTAGCGGGGACCAATGAGCAGTTCTTC.

The V gene is TRBV11-2, the J gene TRBJ1-3; 7 positions match TRBD1. The length of the CDR3 is 13 residues. Germline V gene data show CDR1 as SGHAT and CDR2 as FQNNGV. V was pared by 3 bases and J by 7 bases, with 3 bases of the junction left unmatched. This CDR3 is CASSFTGDNTIYF. For the CDR3, the DNA is TGTGCCAGCAGCTTCACAGGGGACAACACCATATATTTT.

The chain couples TRBV24-1 to TRBJ2-5; perhaps TRBD1 as D (6 bases). The CDR3 totals 12 residues. V lost 11 bases and J 5 bases, leaving 14 bases between the germline ends. Germline V gene sequence: CDR1 KGHDR, CDR2 SFDVKD. The CDR3 loop is CAKFTGLETQYF. The CDR3 DNA follows: TGTGCCAAGTTCACAGGGTTGGAGACCCAGTACTTC.

This clone was counted between two and nine times. Other DNA sequences in the same sample also yield this CDR3. J is TRBJ2-2 and V is TRBV7-8; TRBD2 is a possible D gene (7 bases). CDR1 and CDR2 (germline): SGHVS, FQNEAQ. V lost 5 bases, J lost 2 bases, and 21 bases lay in between. CDR3 length equals 18 residues. CDR3 region: CASSPVRRGLRNTGELFF. CDR3 DNA: TGTGCCAGCAGCCCGGTTCGGCGGGGGCTAAGAAACACCGGGGAGCTGTTTTTT.

The DNA of the CDR3 is TGTGCCAGCTCACCGGCGGTCGAGCGGGACAATGAGCAGTTCTTC. This translates into CASSPAVERDNEQFF. The rearrangement uses TRBV18 and TRBJ2-1, with D tentatively TRBD2 (6 bases). The germline CDR1 and CDR2 sequences are KGHSH and LQKENI. The CDR3 runs to 15 residues. The V and J ends lost 3 bases and 5 bases respectively, with 14 bases between them.

This chain links TRBV11-2 with TRBJ2-5; the match to TRBD1 covers 9 bases. The CDR3 runs 13 residues. After removal of 6 bases from V and 5 bases from J, the junction contained 4 bases not matched to a gene. From germline, CDR1 is SGHAT and CDR2 FQNNGV. CDR3 protein: CASRTGGGETQYF. The CDR3 DNA reads TGTGCCAGCAGAACAGGGGGCGGGGAGACCCAGTACTTC.

This chain links TRBV19 with TRBJ2-1, with 8 nucleotides matching TRBD2. The CDR3 spans 12 residues. From germline, CDR1 is LNHDA and CDR2 SQIVND (reference sequence). Unmatched junction bases numbered 8, after V lost 4 bases and J lost 15 bases. The CDR3 protein is CASSTSGSNLFF. The CDR3 coding sequence is TGTGCCAGTAGTACGAGCGGGAGTAACCTGTTCTTC.

The chain is built from TRBV25-1 and TRBJ1-6; D unresolved. V was shortened by 4 bases and J by 3 bases, with 10 bases between the two germline ends. The germline V gene has CDR1 MGHDK and CDR2 SYGVNS. This CDR3 has 15 residues. CDR3 region: CASSVGGLYNSPLHF. The CDR3 DNA reads TGTGCCAGCAGTGTTGGCGGCCTCTATAATTCACCCCTCCACTTT.